The entry below gives a single TCR beta chain sequence along with its context. This sample is drawn from a study of blood T cell repertoires in COVID-19. Study details: The study drew acute and convalescent COVID-19 samples from the United States, Italy and Spain.

In the original analysis: It was from reference gene primer amplification that nucleated cell counts were estimated. Data came from immunoSEQ multiplex PCR; TCRdb stores just in-frame clones and leaves some out. V and J calls and clone size are those listed in that table; D and trimming were worked out from the DNA. The sample has a few hundred thousand clones, 75% to 90% seen once. The CDR3 has 16 residues. V was clipped by 3 bases and J by 4 bases; unmatched bases: 8. Germline CDR1 is SGHNT and CDR2 is YYREEE (reference sequence). Sequences were obtained from PBMCs or T cells enriched from blood (not recorded which). The clonotype was recovered from a woman between 50 and 59 years old who had recovered from COVID-19. This sequence joins TRBV5-4 and TRBJ2-5; 11 bases map to TRBD1. CDR3 bases: TGTGCCAGCAGCTCACATGCCGGGACAGGGGGAGAGACCCAGTACTTC. Encoded protein: CASSSHAGTGGETQYF.